The 29 T cell receptor beta chains presented below share a single source sample, sequenced in a study of cytomegalovirus exposure and HLA in healthy donors. This PCR relied on a set of 60 Vbeta primers and 13 Jbeta primers. Method: immunoSEQ multiplex PCR; TCRdb's copy keeps in-frame clones and lacks some. The specimen's table records about 51,000 clones. Material for sequencing was PBMCs. The receptors were gathered from a female donor in good health and CMV-seronegative.

The chain has TRBV4-3 and TRBJ1-4; the D gene is possibly TRBD1 (6 bases). Germline assignment: CDR1 LGHNA and CDR2 YSLEER. With 2 bases removed from V and 6 bases from J, the gap between germline ends came to 10 bases. This CDR3 contains 14 residues. The CDR3: CASSQTGTYEKLFF. The CDR3, as DNA: TGCGCCAGCAGCCAAACAGGGACGTATGAAAAACTGTTTTTT.

V gene TRBV5-4 combines with J gene TRBJ2-2; the D gene is possibly TRBD2 (5 bases). CDR1 SGHNT and CDR2 YYREEE come from the germline V gene (reference sequence). Between the trimmed V and J ends, which lost 6 bases and 5 bases, there was a span of 20 bases. The CDR3 spans 16 residues. CDR3 residues: CASNREGPQRTGELFF. The CDR3 nucleotides read TGTGCCAGCAACCGAGAGGGTCCCCAAAGGACCGGGGAGCTGTTTTTT.

V usage is TRBV5-1 and J usage is TRBJ1-1; a weak D match, TRBD1 (5 bases). The CDR3 length is 14 residues. V was pared by 0 bases and J by 4 bases, with 10 bases between. Per the germline V gene, CDR1 is SGHRS and CDR2 is YFSETQ. As DNA, the CDR3 is TGCGCCAGCAGCTTGGTAGGGGCTAGCACTGAAGCTTTCTTT. Translated: CASSLVGASTEAFF.

The chain has TRBV10-1 and TRBJ1-1; no clear D. Germline V gene lookup returns CDR1 WNHNN and CDR2 SYGVQD (reference sequence). Trimming took 1 base from V and 6 from J, leaving 12 bases between them. CDR3 size: 14 residues. CDR3 in amino acids: CASSELATGAEAFF. The CDR3 DNA reads TGCGCCAGCAGTGAGTTAGCGACCGGGGCTGAAGCTTTCTTT.

The V gene is TRBV5-1, the J gene TRBJ2-2, with D perhaps matching TRBD1 (6 bases). CDR1 is SGHRS and CDR2 is YFSETQ in the germline V gene. CDR3 length equals 14 residues. The V gene lost 4 bases and the J gene lost 6 bases, with 13 bases spanning the gap. DNA for the CDR3: TGCGCCAGCAGCACTTTCAGGGGCGCCGGGGAGCTGTTTTTT. As protein: CASSTFRGAGELFF.

The chain links TRBV4-3 to TRBJ2-7, with 7 bases lining up with TRBD2. The V segment lost 1 base and the J segment 0 bases; nucleotides outside the gene matches: 12. This CDR3 has 18 residues. CDR1 is LGHNA, CDR2 YSLEER, per germline. As DNA, the CDR3 is TGCGCCAGCAGCCAAGGTCTGGGAGGGACCGGAGGCTCCTACGAGCAGTACTTC. Protein: CASSQGLGGTGGSYEQYF.

The V call is TRBV6-5, the J call TRBJ2-2; no clear D gene. The germline V gene encodes CDR1 MNHEY and CDR2 SVGAGI. The CDR3 contains 15 residues. Trimming stripped 1 base from V and 3 bases from J, with 9 bases between. This CDR3 is CASSYWPLYTGELFF. DNA for the CDR3: TGTGCCAGCAGTTACTGGCCTTTATACACCGGGGAGCTGTTTTTT.

The genes are TRBV5-4 and TRBJ2-2; D is possibly TRBD2 (5 bases). The V end lost 5 bases, the J end lost 0 bases, and 11 bases lay between the germline ends. The CDR3 totals 15 residues. The germline V gene encodes CDR1 SGHNT and CDR2 YYREEE (reference sequence). CDR3 protein: CASRTGSANTGELFF. CDR3 coding DNA: TGTGCCAGCAGAACGGGATCCGCGAACACCGGGGAGCTGTTTTTT.

CDR3 in amino acids: CAWTEGVGKLFF. CDR3 DNA: TGTGCCTGGACAGAAGGGGTCGGAAAACTGTTTTTT. The chain recombines TRBV30 with TRBJ1-4, with D tentatively TRBD1 (5 bases). Trimming left V 4 bases short and J 10 bases short, with 13 bases between. CDR1 and CDR2 from the germline V gene are GTSNPN and SVGIG (reference sequence). The CDR3 consists of 12 residues.

This chain links TRBV13 with TRBJ1-1; 7 bases fit TRBD1. The CDR3 extends over 17 amino acids. Germline CDR1 reads PRHDT; CDR2 reads FYEKMQ (reference sequence). J was trimmed by 0 bases and V by 3 bases; bases with no gene match: 10. The CDR3 here is CASSFGQVGKLNTEAFF. The CDR3, as DNA: TGTGCCAGCAGCTTCGGACAGGTAGGGAAACTGAACACTGAAGCTTTCTTT.

This chain uses TRBV6-6 with TRBJ1-5; a weak D match, TRBD1 (5 bases). Germline V gives CDR1 MNHNY, CDR2 SVGAGI (reference sequence). V shed 6 bases and J shed 2 bases, with 17 bases lying between them. The CDR3 has 16 amino acids. The CDR3 protein is CASSYLAGRGNQPQHF. The DNA of the CDR3 is TGTGCCAGCAGCTACCTCGCAGGGAGGGGCAATCAGCCCCAGCATTTT.

The chain joins TRBV30 to TRBJ1-4, with 9 bases lining up with TRBD1. Per the germline V gene, CDR1 is GTSNPN and CDR2 is SVGIG (reference sequence). V lost 0 bases to trimming and J lost 6 bases; unmatched junction nucleotides: 2. There are 14 residues in the CDR3. The CDR3 region is CAWSVGTGYEKLFF. In DNA, the CDR3 is TGTGCCTGGAGTGTAGGGACAGGGTATGAAAAACTGTTTTTT.

The V and J genes are TRBV7-2 and TRBJ2-4, with 9 bases that match TRBD2. Trimming at V came to 5 bases and at J to 6 bases, leaving 11 bases not matched to a gene. The germline V gene has CDR1 SGHTA and CDR2 FQGNSA. The CDR3 is 16 amino acids. The CDR3 loop reads CASSREAGGTLNIQYF. The CDR3 coding sequence is TGTGCCAGCAGCCGCGAGGCGGGGGGGACCCTAAACATTCAGTACTTC. The variable domain in full, with the rest retrieved from reference TRBV7-2 and TRBJ2-4, is GAGVSQSPSNKVTEKGKDVELRCDPISGHTALYWYRQSLGQGLEFLIYFQGNSAPDKSGLPSDRFSAERTGGSVSTLTIQRTQQEDSAVYLCASSREAGGTLNIQYFGAGTRLSVL.

The chain combines TRBV4-1 with TRBJ1-5; D uncertain. The CDR3 totals 15 residues. From germline, CDR1 is MGHRA and CDR2 YSYEKL. V lost 3 bases to trimming and J lost 3 bases, with 12 bases between them. The DNA of the CDR3 is TGCGCCAGCAGCCATATCGGGAGAGACAATCAGCCCCAGCATTTT. Amino acids: CASSHIGRDNQPQHF.

As concerns this clone: At the DNA level, this CDR3 is encoded by other sequences in the same sample as well. The gene calls are TRBV5-1 and TRBJ2-7; a possible D gene is TRBD1 (6 bases). This CDR3 spans 16 amino acids. V was trimmed by 0 bases and J by 0 bases, leaving 13 bases between them. Germline lookup yields CDR1 SGHRS and CDR2 YFSETQ. The CDR3 loop is CASSLVGGQSSYEQYF. CDR3 in DNA: TGCGCCAGCAGCTTGGTGGGTGGACAGTCCTCCTACGAGCAGTACTTC.

The rearrangement links TRBV9 to TRBJ1-4; 11 nucleotides match TRBD1. The germline V gene encodes CDR1 SGDLS and CDR2 YYNGEE. The CDR3 totals 14 residues. Losses at the gene ends were 3 bases for V and 8 bases for J; bases not matched to a gene: 3. The CDR3, as DNA: TGTGCCAGCAGCGGAGGACAGGGGGCGGAAAAACTGTTTTTT. Its protein product is CASSGGQGAEKLFF.

The CDR3 DNA reads as TGTGCCAGCTCACCACTAGGGACACCTATTAACTATGGCTACACCTTC. This gives the protein CASSPLGTPINYGYTF. The chain uses TRBV18 and TRBJ1-2, with TRBD1 as a possible D gene (6 bases). Germline CDR1 reads KGHSH; CDR2 reads LQKENI. V lost 1 base and J 1 base, leaving 13 bases between the germline ends. The CDR3 has 16 amino acids.

The chain couples TRBV6-1 to TRBJ2-1, with 8 bases identical to TRBD2. The CDR3 covers 15 residues. Trimming removed 6 bases from V and 5 bases from J; junction bases left unmatched: 9. Germline CDR1 reads MNHNS; CDR2 reads SASEGT. The CDR3 nucleotides are TGTGCCAGCAGGTTGACTAGCGCAATCGACAATGAGCAGTTCTTC. Protein sequence: CASRLTSAIDNEQFF.

The chain links TRBV4-3 to TRBJ1-2, with no clear D. This CDR3 has 15 amino acids. The germline gives CDR1 LGHNA, CDR2 YSLEER. Trimming shortened V by 5 bases and J by 4 bases, and 17 bases separated the two germline ends. CDR3 protein: CASSSNPGGFYGYTF. The DNA for the CDR3 is TGCGCCAGCAGCTCGAACCCAGGAGGGTTCTATGGCTACACCTTC.

The gene calls are TRBV5-6 and TRBJ2-2, with D maybe TRBD2 (7 bases). V was clipped by 1 base and J by 5 bases, with 15 bases between them. The CDR3 covers 16 residues. Germline V lookup: CDR1 SGHDT, CDR2 YYEEEE. CDR3 nucleotide sequence: TGTGCCAGCAGCTTGCCCGGCGGGGGCGAAACCGGGGAGCTGTTTTTT. Its protein product is CASSLPGGGETGELFF.

V usage is TRBV9 and J usage is TRBJ1-1; D is uncertain. CDR3 length: 14 amino acids. The germline V and J ends were trimmed by 7 bases and 4 bases, with 17 bases remaining between them. Germline V CDR1 and CDR2: SGDLS, YYNGEE. The chain's CDR3 is CASGEDDSGTEAFF. CDR3 sequence (DNA): TGTGCCAGCGGGGAGGACGATTCGGGCACTGAAGCTTTCTTT.

The J gene is TRBJ1-1, the V gene TRBV29-1; 7 bases fit TRBD1. Per germline, CDR1 SQVTM and CDR2 ANQGSEA. J lost 5 bases, V lost 5 bases, and 11 bases had no gene match. This CDR3 is built from 14 residues. Here the CDR3 DNA reads TGCAGCGTTTTACCAGACAGGGTGGGTACTGAAGCTTTCTTT. Translation: CSVLPDRVGTEAFF.

The chain joins TRBV28 to TRBJ2-1; 8 bases are shared with TRBD2. The junction had 9 bases not matched to a gene; V was cut back by 10 bases and J by 4 bases. The CDR3 has 14 amino acids. Germline CDR1 MDHEN, CDR2 SYDVKM. The CDR3 region has the DNA TGTGCCACGAACCCGGGGGGGGGATACAATGAGCAGTTCTTC. This codes for CATNPGGGYNEQFF.

The rearrangement uses TRBV6-5 and TRBJ2-2; 8 bases match TRBD1. The ends lost 7 bases at V and 2 bases at J; junction bases unmatched: 6. The CDR3 runs to 15 residues. The V gene's germline CDR1 is MNHEY and CDR2 SVGAGI. As DNA, the CDR3 is TGTGCCAGCAATACCGGGACAGGAAACACCGGGGAGCTGTTTTTT. This translates into CASNTGTGNTGELFF.

The chain carries TRBV4-1 and TRBJ1-5, with 7 bases lining up with TRBD1. Germline CDR1 reads MGHRA; CDR2 reads YSYEKL. The CDR3 has 15 amino acids. V dropped 10 bases and J dropped 2; count of bases not matched to a gene: 11. CDR3 in DNA: TGCGCCACCGCACCACAGGGGTCAGGCAATCAGCCCCAGCATTTT. It codes for CATAPQGSGNQPQHF.

This sequence joins TRBV4-2 and TRBJ1-1, with D tentatively TRBD1 (5 bases). V shed 4 bases and J shed 4 bases, with 13 bases lying between them. Germline CDR1 and CDR2: LGHNA and YNFKEQ. The CDR3 runs 14 residues. CDR3 in amino acids: CASSRSGGTTEAFF. CDR3 nucleotide sequence: TGTGCCAGCAGCCGGAGCGGAGGGACCACTGAAGCTTTCTTT.

V and J are TRBV4-1 and TRBJ2-5; no firm D call. Germline values: CDR1 MGHRA, CDR2 YSYEKL. The CDR3 sequence is 12 residues long. V dropped 1 base and J dropped 3 bases, with 3 bases sitting between them. The CDR3 DNA is TGCGCCAGCAGCCAAGCCGAAGAGACCCAGTACTTC. This codes for CASSQAEETQYF.

This chain's CDR3 is CAWSFGGTEAFF. The CDR3 region has the DNA TGTGCCTGGAGCTTCGGAGGCACTGAAGCTTTCTTT. The V call is TRBV30, the J call TRBJ1-1, with D hard to call. V lost 3 bases to trimming and J lost 4 bases, with 9 bases between them. This CDR3 region has 12 residues. CDR1 GTSNPN and CDR2 SVGIG come from the germline V gene (reference sequence).

This chain links TRBV27 with TRBJ2-7, with 7 bases identical to TRBD1. The CDR3 totals 15 residues. Germline V gene data show CDR1 as MNHEY and CDR2 as SMNVEV (reference sequence). V lost 10 bases and J lost 0; bases outside the gene matches: 12. CDR3: CATDLGQVGSYEQYF. DNA for the CDR3: TGTGCCACGGACCTCGGACAGGTCGGCTCCTACGAGCAGTACTTC.